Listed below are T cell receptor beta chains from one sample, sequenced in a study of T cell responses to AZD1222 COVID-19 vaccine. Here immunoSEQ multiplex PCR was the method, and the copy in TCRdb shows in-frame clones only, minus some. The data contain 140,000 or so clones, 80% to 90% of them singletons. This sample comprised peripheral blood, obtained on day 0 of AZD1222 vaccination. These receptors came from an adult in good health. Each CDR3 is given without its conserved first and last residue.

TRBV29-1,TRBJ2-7,SVAGDSSYEQY
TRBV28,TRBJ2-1,ASTSMLTSGYEQF
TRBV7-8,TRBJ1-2,ASSSRRLDGYT
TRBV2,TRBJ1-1,ASRKRENTEAF
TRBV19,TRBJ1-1,ASSIAAGRTEAF
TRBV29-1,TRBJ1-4,SVSGTGALTDNEKLF
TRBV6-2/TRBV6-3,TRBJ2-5,ASSYGTVETQY
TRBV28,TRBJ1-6,ANQPAGGLNSPLH
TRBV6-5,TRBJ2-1,ASSYATSGRGEQF
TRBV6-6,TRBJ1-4,ASSQQISNRGTEKLF
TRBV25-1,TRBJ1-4,ASSEYLGGDEKLF
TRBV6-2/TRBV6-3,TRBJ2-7,ASSLGETGRGYEQY
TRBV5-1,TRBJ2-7,ASSLELAYEQY
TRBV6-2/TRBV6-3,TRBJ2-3,ASSKDRGEYTDTQY
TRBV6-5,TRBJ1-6,AASYNSPLH
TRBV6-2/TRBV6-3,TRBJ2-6,ASSLQGSGANVLT
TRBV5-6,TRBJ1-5,ASSFSGTGGQPQH
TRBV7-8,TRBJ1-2,ASSDGTGLLNYGYT
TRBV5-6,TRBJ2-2,ASSRGPTTNTGELF
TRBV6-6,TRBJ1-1,ASQGRTEAF
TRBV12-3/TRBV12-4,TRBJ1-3,ASSFSGNTIY
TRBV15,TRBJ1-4,ATSRDRVDNEKLF
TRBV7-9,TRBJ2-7,ASSGSGGVLEQY
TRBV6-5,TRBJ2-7,ASSSIGRDDEQY
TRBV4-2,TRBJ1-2,ASSQEQGVYGYT
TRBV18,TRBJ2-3,ASSPGLAGADTQY
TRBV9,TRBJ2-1,ASSARLAGDNEQF
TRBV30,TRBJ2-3,AWSVRAGPDTQY
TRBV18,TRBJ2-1,ASSPEGLAGRNEQF
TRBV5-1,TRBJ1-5,ASSLTGGRQPQH
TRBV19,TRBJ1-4,ASSWGDKKEKLF
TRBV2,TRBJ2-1,ASSDRPSGFNEQF
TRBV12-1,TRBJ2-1,ASSLPGSGDNEQF
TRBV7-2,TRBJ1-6,ASSLNSPLH
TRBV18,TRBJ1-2,ASSPPGKNSYGYT
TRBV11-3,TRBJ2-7,ASSHPGQGAGEQY
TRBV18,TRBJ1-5,ASSPSDGYNQPQH
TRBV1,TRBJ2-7,TSSRPGRSYEQY
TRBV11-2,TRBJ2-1,ASSQELAGVSNEQF
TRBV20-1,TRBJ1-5,SASKGFGQPQH
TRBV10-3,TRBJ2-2,AILRSTGELF
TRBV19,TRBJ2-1,ASSYSGRAGNNEQF
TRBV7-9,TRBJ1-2,ASSLETAGGYT
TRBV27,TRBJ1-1,ASSDRGTTEAF
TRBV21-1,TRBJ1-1,ASSNYRGGGTEAF
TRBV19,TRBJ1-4,ASSPGHQIGKLF
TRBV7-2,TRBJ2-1,ASSWATSGSRNEQF
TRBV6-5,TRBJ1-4,ASRQTVTNEKLF
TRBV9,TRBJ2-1,ASSVRLDSYNEQF
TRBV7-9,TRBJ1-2,ASSLAGTANYGYT
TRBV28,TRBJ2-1,ASSTSRQPRGQF